The 23 T cell receptor beta chains presented below share a single source sample, sequenced in a study of shared clonotypes between healthy human individuals. Libraries were prepared by immunoSEQ multiplex PCR; TCRdb keeps only in-frame clonotypes and omits some of them. The table records 850,000 to 1,200,000 clones, approximately 70% of them present only once. The sample was memory CD4+ T cells sorted from blood. Subset reported: CD45RA-negative fraction. The receptors originated from a man aged 18 to 29 in good health.

This clone occurred a few times. The chain carries TRBV6-5 and TRBJ2-7; D is possibly TRBD1 or TRBD2 (5 bases each). Trimming stripped 6 bases from V and 4 bases from J, with 19 bases between. The CDR3 covers 15 residues. Germline CDR1 reads MNHEY; CDR2 reads SVGAGI. CDR3 protein: CASSSPHGTGYEQYF. The DNA for the CDR3 is TGTGCCAGCAGCTCACCTCACGGGACGGGGTACGAGCAGTACTTC.

The chain combines TRBV18 with TRBJ1-4, with no clear D. Looked up from germline, CDR1 is KGHSH and CDR2 is LQKENI. The CDR3 is 16 amino acids. Trimming shortened V by 3 bases and J by 4 bases, and 15 bases separated the two germline ends. CDR3 bases: TGTGCCAGCTCACCGCGGGTAGAAGCCGGTAATGAAAAACTGTTTTTT. It encodes CASSPRVEAGNEKLFF.

V usage is TRBV5-6 and J usage is TRBJ2-1; 11 bases are shared with TRBD2. Germline CDR1 is SGHDT and CDR2 is YYEEEE. Trimming at V came to 3 bases and at J to 0 bases, leaving 5 bases not matched to a gene. The CDR3 loop spans 17 amino acids. The CDR3 DNA sequence: TGTGCCAGCAGCTCCATAGCGGGGGGGCCCTCCTACAATGAGCAGTTCTTC. The encoded protein is CASSSIAGGPSYNEQFF.

V gene TRBV20-1 combines with J gene TRBJ1-1; D ambiguous. V lost 2 bases to trimming and J lost 4 bases, with 5 bases between them. CDR1 and CDR2 (germline): DFQATT, SNEGSKA (reference sequence). The CDR3 spans 11 residues. The CDR3 is CSARSGTEAFF. The CDR3 DNA reads as TGCAGTGCTAGATCTGGCACTGAAGCTTTCTTT.

The chain couples TRBV5-1 to TRBJ2-3, with D unclear. Germline loops: CDR1 SGHRS, CDR2 YFSETQ. The CDR3 consists of 15 residues. V shed 4 bases and J shed 2 bases, with 14 bases lying between them. CDR3 amino acids: CASSTDLEVTDTQYF. The CDR3 nucleotides read TGCGCCAGCAGCACGGACCTAGAGGTCACAGATACGCAGTATTTT.

This chain connects TRBV30 to TRBJ2-1, with 14 bases aligning to TRBD2. The CDR3 is made up of 16 amino acids. Germline values: CDR1 GTSNPN, CDR2 SVGIG (reference sequence). Trimming took 1 base from V and 9 from J; bases not matched to a gene: 8. CDR3 in amino acids: CAWSAAGLAGVLEQFF. In DNA, the CDR3 is TGTGCCTGGAGTGCCGCGGGACTAGCGGGGGTACTTGAGCAGTTCTTC. Looking up the rest from reference TRBV30 and TRBJ2-1 gives the full variable domain: SQTIHQWPATLVQPVGSPLSLECTVEGTSNPNLYWYRQAAGRGLQLLFYSVGIGQISSEVPQNLSASRPQDRQFILSSKKLLLSDSGFYLCAWSAAGLAGVLEQFFGPGTRLTVL.

This chain connects TRBV7-9 to TRBJ2-5, with a tentative D call TRBD2 (5 bases). The end of the DNA is better explained by TRBJ2-7, so the J call may be wrong. Germline assignment: CDR1 SEHNR and CDR2 FQNEAQ (reference sequence). The length of the CDR3 is 12 residues. CDR3 DNA: TGTGCCAGCAGTCATACTAGCTACGAGCAGTACTTC. Translation: CASSHTSYEQYF.

Regarding this clone: In the same sample, other DNA sequences code for this CDR3. The rearrangement links TRBV7-9 to TRBJ2-3; TRBD2 might be the D (6 bases). Trimming took off 3 bases at V and 1 base at J, with 8 bases between the two ends. The CDR3 contains 14 residues. The germline V gene has CDR1 SEHNR and CDR2 FQNEAQ (reference sequence). The CDR3 sequence is CASSFSSGTDTQYF. The CDR3 region has the DNA TGTGCCAGCAGCTTCTCTAGCGGCACAGATACGCAGTATTTT.

J is TRBJ2-3 and V is TRBV19; D not resolved. V shed 5 bases and J shed 1 base, with 10 bases lying between them. CDR3 size: 14 residues. CDR1 is LNHDA, CDR2 SQIVND, per germline (reference sequence). This chain's CDR3 is CASSPAQRTDTQYF. As DNA, the CDR3 is TGTGCCAGTAGTCCCGCCCAGCGCACAGATACGCAGTATTTT.

This clone was detected only a few times. This rearrangement joins TRBV4-1 to TRBJ2-7, with 7 positions matching TRBD1. Unmatched junction bases numbered 10, after V lost 4 bases and J lost 4 bases. This CDR3 has 15 residues. CDR1 MGHRA and CDR2 YSYEKL come from the germline V gene. This chain's CDR3 is CASSRIPGQIYEQYF. The DNA for the CDR3 is TGCGCCAGCAGCCGCATACCGGGACAGATTTACGAGCAGTACTTC.

V is TRBV7-2 and J is TRBJ2-7, with 7 bases that match TRBD1. Looked up from germline, CDR1 is SGHTA and CDR2 is FQGNSA. The V segment lost 5 bases and the J segment 2 bases; nucleotides outside the gene matches: 6. The CDR3 has 14 residues. Written as DNA, the CDR3 is TGTGCCAGCAGCCAGAGACAGGGTCCCTACGAGCAGTACTTC. Amino acids: CASSQRQGPYEQYF.

This clone was detected a few times. The gene calls are TRBV10-3 and TRBJ2-2; 7 nucleotides agree with TRBD1. Germline CDR1 is ENHRY and CDR2 is SYGVKD. V shed 6 bases and J 5 bases; nucleotides not matched to a gene: 9. This CDR3 has 15 residues. The CDR3 sequence is CAIRVAQGETGELFF. CDR3 DNA: TGTGCCATCAGAGTCGCGCAGGGGGAGACCGGGGAGCTGTTTTTT.

The rearrangement joins TRBV23-1 to TRBJ1-5; D is ambiguous. TRBV23-1 is given ORF status, its function remaining uncertain. This CDR3 comprises 15 residues. Trimming removed 0 bases from V and 3 bases from J, with 9 bases in between. DNA of the CDR3: TGCGCCAGCAGTCAATCGGAACAGAACAATCAGCCCCAGCATTTT. Amino acids: CASSQSEQNNQPQHF.

This chain uses TRBV15 with TRBJ2-7; D tentatively fits TRBD1 or TRBD2 (5 bases each). The ends were cut back, 4 bases at V and 7 bases at J, with 14 bases in the middle. Looked up from germline, CDR1 is LNHNV and CDR2 is YYDKDF (reference sequence). The CDR3 is 13 residues long. CDR3 region: CATSNRDLEEQYF. The DNA of the CDR3 is TGTGCCACCAGCAACCGGGACCTCGAGGAGCAGTACTTC.

The chain employs TRBV6-5 and TRBJ1-2; D not certain. Germline V gives CDR1 MNHEY, CDR2 SVGAGI. V was trimmed by 1 base and J by 13 bases, leaving 10 bases between them. CDR3 size: 11 residues. The CDR3: CASSYLDSLTF. In nucleotides, the CDR3 is TGTGCCAGCAGTTACTTGGATAGTCTCACCTTC.

This clone was counted once. The chain carries TRBV19 and TRBJ1-2; the D gene is possibly TRBD1 (5 bases). The V gene's germline CDR1 is LNHDA and CDR2 SQIVND (reference sequence). Trimming left V 8 bases short and J 8 bases short, with 21 bases between. This CDR3 has 14 residues. The CDR3 DNA sequence: TGTGCCAGTTCGAGTGCGGGGGAAACCGCCGGCTACACCTTC. Protein: CASSSAGETAGYTF.

This clone has just a few counts. The chain couples TRBV6-1 to TRBJ1-2; possibly TRBD1 for D (5 bases). This CDR3 has 16 amino acids. Germline CDR1 is MNHNS and CDR2 is SASEGT. The V and J ends lost 0 bases and 5 bases respectively, with 16 bases between them. CDR3 sequence: CASSEAGTEQGYGYTF. The CDR3 nucleotides read TGTGCCAGCAGTGAAGCGGGGACGGAGCAAGGGTATGGCTACACCTTC.

As for this clone: This sample also contains other DNA sequences that code for the same CDR3. The rearrangement joins TRBV5-1 to TRBJ1-5; no clear D. Germline CDR1 SGHRS, CDR2 YFSETQ. V was cut by 0 bases and J by 4 bases, with 8 bases left in between. The CDR3 runs 14 residues. The CDR3 DNA reads as TGCGCCAGCAGCTTGGGGTCGGGGAATCAGCCCCAGCATTTT. This translates into CASSLGSGNQPQHF.

The rearrangement uses TRBV7-2 and TRBJ1-2; D unresolved. Deletions cut 4 bases from V and 0 bases from J, with 6 bases between. The length of the CDR3 is 13 residues. Looked up from germline, CDR1 is SGHTA and CDR2 is FQGNSA. CDR3 protein: CASSSPSNYGYTF. In DNA form, the CDR3 reads TGTGCCAGCAGCTCACCTTCTAACTATGGCTACACCTTC.

This clone has a single count. The V call is TRBV7-9, the J call TRBJ2-1; maybe TRBD1 (6 bases). Deletions cut 5 bases from V and 8 bases from J, with 25 bases between. The germline V gene encodes CDR1 SEHNR and CDR2 FQNEAQ (reference sequence). The CDR3 runs 17 residues. CDR3 nucleotides: TGTGCCAGCAGCCCGGGACACATGACAGAGGGCCATCATGAGCAGTTCTTC. Amino acids: CASSPGHMTEGHHEQFF. Full variable domain (rest looked up from reference TRBV7-9 and TRBJ2-1): DTGVSQNPRHKITKRGQNVTFRCDPISEHNRLYWYRQTLGQGPEFLTYFQNEAQLEKSRLLSDRFSAERPKGSFSTLEIQRTEQGDSAMYLCASSPGHMTEGHHEQFFGPGTRLTVL.

V usage is TRBV5-1 and J usage is TRBJ2-3; 8 bases are shared with TRBD2. The CDR3 spans 16 residues. Germline V gene data show CDR1 as SGHRS and CDR2 as YFSETQ. V gave up 4 bases and J gave up 2 bases; unmatched junction bases: 9. CDR3 residues: CASSVAGRGSTDTQYF. The CDR3 bases are TGCGCCAGCAGCGTAGCGGGACGGGGCTCCACAGATACGCAGTATTTT.

The gene calls are TRBV5-1 and TRBJ2-7; D gene uncertain. Looked up from germline, CDR1 is SGHRS and CDR2 is YFSETQ. V was pared by 4 bases and J by 5 bases, with 13 bases between. This CDR3 has 13 amino acids. CDR3 loop: CASSLEWANEQYF. The DNA of the CDR3 is TGCGCCAGCAGCCTGGAGTGGGCAAACGAGCAGTACTTC.

In nucleotides, the CDR3 is TGCAGCGTGCGCCTAGACCCTAAAGAGACCCAGTACTTC. Its translation is CSVRLDPKETQYF. V usage is TRBV29-1 and J usage is TRBJ2-5; no reliable D call. CDR1 SQVTM and CDR2 ANQGSEA come from the germline V gene. This CDR3 contains 13 residues. Between the trimmed V and J ends, which lost 6 bases and 3 bases, there was a span of 14 bases.